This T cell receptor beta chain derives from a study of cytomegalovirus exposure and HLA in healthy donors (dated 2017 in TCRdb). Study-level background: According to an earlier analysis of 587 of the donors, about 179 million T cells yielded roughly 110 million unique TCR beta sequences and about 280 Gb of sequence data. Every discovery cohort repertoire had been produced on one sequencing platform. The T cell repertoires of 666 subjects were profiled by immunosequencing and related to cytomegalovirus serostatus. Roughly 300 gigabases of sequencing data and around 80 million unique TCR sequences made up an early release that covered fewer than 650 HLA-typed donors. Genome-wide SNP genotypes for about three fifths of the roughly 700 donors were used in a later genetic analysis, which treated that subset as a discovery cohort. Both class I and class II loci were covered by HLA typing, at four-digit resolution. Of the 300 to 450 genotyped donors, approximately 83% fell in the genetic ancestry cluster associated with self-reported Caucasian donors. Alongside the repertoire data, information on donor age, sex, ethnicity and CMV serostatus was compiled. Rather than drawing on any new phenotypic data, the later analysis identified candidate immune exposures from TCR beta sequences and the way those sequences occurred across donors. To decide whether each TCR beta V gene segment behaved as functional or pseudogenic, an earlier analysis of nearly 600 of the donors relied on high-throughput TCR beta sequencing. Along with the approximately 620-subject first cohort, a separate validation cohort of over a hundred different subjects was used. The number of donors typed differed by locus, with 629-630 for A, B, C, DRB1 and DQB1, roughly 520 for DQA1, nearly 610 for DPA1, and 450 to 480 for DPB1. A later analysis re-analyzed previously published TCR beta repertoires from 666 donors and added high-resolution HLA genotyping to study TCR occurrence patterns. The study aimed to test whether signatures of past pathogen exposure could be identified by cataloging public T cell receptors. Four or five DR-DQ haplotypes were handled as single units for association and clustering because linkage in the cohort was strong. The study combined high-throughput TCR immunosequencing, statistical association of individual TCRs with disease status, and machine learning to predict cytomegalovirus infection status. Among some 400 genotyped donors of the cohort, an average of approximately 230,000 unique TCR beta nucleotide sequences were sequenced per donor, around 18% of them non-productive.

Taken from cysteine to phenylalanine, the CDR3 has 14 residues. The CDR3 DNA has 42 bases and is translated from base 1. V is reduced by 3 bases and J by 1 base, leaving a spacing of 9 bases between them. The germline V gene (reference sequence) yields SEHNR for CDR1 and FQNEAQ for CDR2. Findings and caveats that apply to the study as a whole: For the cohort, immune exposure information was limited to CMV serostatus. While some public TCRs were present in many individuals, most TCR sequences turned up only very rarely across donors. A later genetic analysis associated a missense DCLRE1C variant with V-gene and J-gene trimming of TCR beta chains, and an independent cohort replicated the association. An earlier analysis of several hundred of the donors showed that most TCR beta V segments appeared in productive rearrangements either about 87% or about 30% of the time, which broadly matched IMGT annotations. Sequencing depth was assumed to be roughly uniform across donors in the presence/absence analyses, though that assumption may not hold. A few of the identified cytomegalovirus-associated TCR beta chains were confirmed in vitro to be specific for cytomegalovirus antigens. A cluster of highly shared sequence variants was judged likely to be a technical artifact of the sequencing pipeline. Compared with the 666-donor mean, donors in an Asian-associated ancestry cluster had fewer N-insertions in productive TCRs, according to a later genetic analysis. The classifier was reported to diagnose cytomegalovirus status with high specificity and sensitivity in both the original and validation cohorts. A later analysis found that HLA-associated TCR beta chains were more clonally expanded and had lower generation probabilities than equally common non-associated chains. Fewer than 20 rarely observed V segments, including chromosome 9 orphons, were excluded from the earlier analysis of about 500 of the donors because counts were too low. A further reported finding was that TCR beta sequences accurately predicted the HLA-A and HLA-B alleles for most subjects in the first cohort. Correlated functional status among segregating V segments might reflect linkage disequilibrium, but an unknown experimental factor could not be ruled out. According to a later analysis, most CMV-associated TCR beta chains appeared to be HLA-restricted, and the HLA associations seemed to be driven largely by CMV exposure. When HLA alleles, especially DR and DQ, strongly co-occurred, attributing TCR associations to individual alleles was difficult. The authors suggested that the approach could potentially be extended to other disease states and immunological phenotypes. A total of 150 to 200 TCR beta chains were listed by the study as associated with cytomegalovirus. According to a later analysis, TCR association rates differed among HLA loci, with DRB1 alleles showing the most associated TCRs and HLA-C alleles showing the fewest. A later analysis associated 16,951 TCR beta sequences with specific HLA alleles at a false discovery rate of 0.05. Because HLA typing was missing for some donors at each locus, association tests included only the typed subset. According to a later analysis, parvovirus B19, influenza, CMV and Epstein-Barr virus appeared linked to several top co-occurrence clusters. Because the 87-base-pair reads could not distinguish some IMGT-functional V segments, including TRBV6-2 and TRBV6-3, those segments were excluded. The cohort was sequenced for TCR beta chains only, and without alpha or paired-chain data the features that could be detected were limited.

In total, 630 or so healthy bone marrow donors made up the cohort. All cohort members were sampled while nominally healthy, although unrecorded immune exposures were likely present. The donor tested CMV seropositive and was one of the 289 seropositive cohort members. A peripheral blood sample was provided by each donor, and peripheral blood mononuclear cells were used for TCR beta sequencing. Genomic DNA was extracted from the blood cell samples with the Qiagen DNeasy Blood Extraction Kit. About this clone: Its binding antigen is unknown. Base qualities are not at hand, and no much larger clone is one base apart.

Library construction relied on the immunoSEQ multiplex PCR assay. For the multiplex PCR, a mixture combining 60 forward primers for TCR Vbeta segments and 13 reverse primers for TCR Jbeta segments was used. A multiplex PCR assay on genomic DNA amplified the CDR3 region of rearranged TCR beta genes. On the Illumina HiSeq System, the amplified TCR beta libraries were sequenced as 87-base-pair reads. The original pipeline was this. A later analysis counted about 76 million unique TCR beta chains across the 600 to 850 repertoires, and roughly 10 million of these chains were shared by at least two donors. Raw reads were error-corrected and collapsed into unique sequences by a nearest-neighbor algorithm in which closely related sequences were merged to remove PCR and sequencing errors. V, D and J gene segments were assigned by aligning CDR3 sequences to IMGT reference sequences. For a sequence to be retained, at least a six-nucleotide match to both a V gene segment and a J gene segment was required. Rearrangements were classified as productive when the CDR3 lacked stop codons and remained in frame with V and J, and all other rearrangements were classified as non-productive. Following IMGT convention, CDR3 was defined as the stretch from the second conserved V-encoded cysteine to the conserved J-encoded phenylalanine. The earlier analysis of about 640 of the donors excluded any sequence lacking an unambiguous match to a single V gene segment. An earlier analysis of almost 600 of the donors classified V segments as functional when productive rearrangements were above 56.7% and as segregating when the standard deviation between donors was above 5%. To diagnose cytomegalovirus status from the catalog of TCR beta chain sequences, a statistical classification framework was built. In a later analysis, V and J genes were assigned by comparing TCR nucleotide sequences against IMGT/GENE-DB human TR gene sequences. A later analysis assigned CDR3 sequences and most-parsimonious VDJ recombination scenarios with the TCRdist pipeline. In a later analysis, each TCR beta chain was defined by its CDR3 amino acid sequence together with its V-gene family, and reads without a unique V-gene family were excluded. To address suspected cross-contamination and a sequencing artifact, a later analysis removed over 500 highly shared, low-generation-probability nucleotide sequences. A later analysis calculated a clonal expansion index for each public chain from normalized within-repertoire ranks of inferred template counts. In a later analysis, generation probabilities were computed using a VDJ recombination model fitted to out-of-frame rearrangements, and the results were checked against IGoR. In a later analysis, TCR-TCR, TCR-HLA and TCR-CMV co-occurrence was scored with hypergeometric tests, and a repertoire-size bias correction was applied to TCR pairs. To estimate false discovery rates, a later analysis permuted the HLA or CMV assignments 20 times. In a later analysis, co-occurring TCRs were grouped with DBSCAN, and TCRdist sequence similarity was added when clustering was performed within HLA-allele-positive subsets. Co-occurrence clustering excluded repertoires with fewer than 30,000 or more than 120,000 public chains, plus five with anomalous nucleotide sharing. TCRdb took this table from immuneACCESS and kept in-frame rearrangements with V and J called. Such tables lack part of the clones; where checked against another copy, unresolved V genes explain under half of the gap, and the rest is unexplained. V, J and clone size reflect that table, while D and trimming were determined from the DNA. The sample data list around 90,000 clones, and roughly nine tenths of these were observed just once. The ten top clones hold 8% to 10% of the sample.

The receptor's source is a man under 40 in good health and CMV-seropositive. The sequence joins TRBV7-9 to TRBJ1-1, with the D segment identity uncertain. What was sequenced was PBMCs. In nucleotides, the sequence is TGTGCCAGCAGCTTTCCCCGGGAGAACACTGAAGCTTTCTTT. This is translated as CASSFPRENTEAFF.